The 26 T cell receptor beta chains below come from one sample, sequenced in a study of T cells after yellow fever vaccination (dated by TCRdb to between 2018 and 2020). The sample's treatment or condition label, decoded: live attenuated yellow fever vaccine strain. Library prep was done by 5' RACE. The sequencing machine was an Illumina HiSeq 2500. The raw public reads went through TCRdb reprocessing: fastp at Q25, MiXCR clone calling, in-frame beta chains kept. Rows matching on CDR3 protein sequence are summarized as one entry with the most common DNA and genes. Within this sample are 60,000 to 85,000 distinct CDR3 sequences, with over 6.5% of them counted one time only. The ten largest clones capture about 40% of the sample. This specimen consisted of CD8+ T cells sorted from PBMCs, obtained roughly 47 days after the first yellow fever vaccination. These receptors originate from a young man who received the YFV17D yellow fever vaccine.

In its sample, this clonotype was seen many times. V usage is TRBV15 and J usage is TRBJ1-6; D is unresolved. Germline V lookup: CDR1 LNHNV, CDR2 YYDKDF (reference sequence). V lost 1 base to trimming and J lost 14 bases, with 18 bases between them. The CDR3 totals 15 residues. The CDR3 is CATSRGRPGISTLHF. DNA of the CDR3: TGTGCCACCAGCAGAGGCCGTCCGGGGATTTCCACCCTCCACTTT. Variable domain in full (rest from reference TRBV15 and TRBJ1-6): DAMVIQNPRYQVTQFGKPVTLSCSQTLNHNVMYWYQQKSSQAPKLLFHYYDKDFNNEADTPDNFQSRRPNTSFCFLDIRSPGLGDTAMYLCATSRGRPGISTLHFGNGTRLTVT.

The chain is built from TRBV9 and TRBJ2-1; D gene ambiguous. Between the trimmed V and J ends, which lost 0 bases and 5 bases, there was a span of 9 bases. CDR1 is SGDLS and CDR2 is YYNGEE in the germline V gene. The CDR3 covers 14 residues. The CDR3 sequence: CASSVGQIDNEQFF. The CDR3 DNA sequence: TGTGCCAGCAGCGTAGGGCAGATAGACAATGAGCAGTTCTTC.

This clonotype was detected many times. The chain links TRBV4-1 to TRBJ2-3, with D perhaps matching TRBD1 (6 bases). V lost 0 bases, J lost 2 bases, and 21 bases lay in between. CDR1 is MGHRA, CDR2 YSYEKL, per germline. CDR3 length equals 19 residues. The CDR3 DNA sequence: TGCGCCAGCAGCCAAGATCCCGATTCAGGGGTCTGGAACACAGATACGCAGTATTTT. Translated: CASSQDPDSGVWNTDTQYF.

This rearrangement joins TRBV3-1 to TRBJ2-3, with TRBD2 matching over 14 bases. CDR3 length: 19 residues. Germline trimming cut 0 bases from V and 5 bases from J; bases unmatched to any gene: 10. Germline CDR1 and CDR2: LGHDT and YNNKEL (reference sequence). This chain's CDR3 is CASSQERWTSGGRGDTQYF. The CDR3 DNA reads TGTGCCAGCAGCCAAGAACGGTGGACTAGCGGGGGGCGTGGAGATACGCAGTATTTT.

This clonotype was detected many times. The chain employs TRBV5-1 and TRBJ2-2, with D uncertain. Germline V gives CDR1 SGHRS, CDR2 YFSETQ. With 1 base removed from V and 0 bases from J, the gap between germline ends came to 7 bases. The CDR3 contains 15 residues. The CDR3 coding sequence is TGCGCCAGCAGCTTGTCAGGCGCGAACACCGGGGAGCTGTTTTTT. Amino acid sequence: CASSLSGANTGELFF.

The sample holds many counts of this clonotype. The chain joins TRBV7-9 to TRBJ1-1; D may be TRBD1 (5 bases). CDR3 size: 13 residues. Trimming left V 1 base short and J 8 bases short, with 11 bases between. Germline V gene sequence: CDR1 SEHNR, CDR2 FQNEAQ (reference sequence). The CDR3: CASSLETDIEAFF. CDR3 nucleotide sequence: TGTGCCAGCAGCTTAGAGACAGACATAGAAGCTTTCTTT.

This clonotype turned up a few times. The CDR3 reads CASGLEGSLGNTIYF. The CDR3, as DNA: TGCGCCAGCGGTCTCGAGGGGTCTCTCGGCAACACCATATATTTT. The V gene is TRBV10-2, the J gene TRBJ1-3; tentatively, D is TRBD1 (5 bases). The V end was cut by 8 bases, the J end by 7 bases, with 21 bases between. The CDR3 covers 15 residues. CDR1 is WSHSY, CDR2 SAAADI, per germline.

The chain joins TRBV6-2 or TRBV6-3 to TRBJ1-1; D is ambiguous. CDR3 size: 14 residues. V lost 3 bases and J 0 bases, leaving 8 bases between the germline ends. Germline-derived CDR1 and CDR2 are MNHEY and SVGEGT. The CDR3 DNA sequence: TGTGCCAGCAGTTATGTGGTTATGAACACTGAAGCTTTCTTT. Amino acid sequence: CASSYVVMNTEAFF.

V and J are TRBV7-2 and TRBJ2-7, with 9 positions matching TRBD2. V trimming: 5 bases; J trimming: 4 bases; junction bases outside the gene matches: 12. CDR3 length equals 16 residues. Germline V gives CDR1 SGHTA, CDR2 FQGNSA. In DNA form, the CDR3 reads TGTGCCAGCAGCCCGTTAGCGGGGGTGGGGGCGTACGAGCAGTACTTC. Translated: CASSPLAGVGAYEQYF.

This clonotype was detected many times. The chain couples TRBV7-2 to TRBJ2-4; 14 nucleotides match TRBD2. Germline CDR1 SGHTA, CDR2 FQGNSA. The CDR3 sequence is 15 residues long. J lost 7 bases, V lost 1 base, and 0 bases had no gene match. The chain's CDR3 is CASSLGLAGGNIQYF. CDR3 sequence (DNA): TGTGCCAGCAGCTTAGGACTAGCGGGGGGGAACATTCAGTACTTC.

This clonotype rates as medium-sized. The genes are TRBV27 and TRBJ2-7, with no clear D. The V gene's germline CDR1 is MNHEY and CDR2 SMNVEV (reference sequence). The CDR3 is 13 residues long. V was cut by 5 bases and J by 1 base, with 9 bases left in between. For the CDR3, the DNA is TGTGCCAGCAGTCACGGGCCATCCTACGAGCAGTACGTC. It specifies CASSHGPSYEQYV.

This clonotype was counted a few times. The rearrangement links TRBV5-6 to TRBJ1-5; possibly TRBD1 for D (6 bases). Between the trimmed V and J ends, which lost 1 base and 4 bases, there was a span of 15 bases. Germline V CDR1 and CDR2: SGHDT, YYEEEE. This CDR3 contains 16 residues. The chain's CDR3 is CASSLSIVRGNQPQHF. The DNA of the CDR3 is TGTGCCAGCAGCTTGTCGATTGTCAGGGGTAATCAGCCCCAGCATTTT. Filled out from reference TRBV5-6 and TRBJ1-5, the complete variable domain reads DAGVTQSPTHLIKTRGQQVTLRCSPKSGHDTVSWYQQALGQGPQFIFQYYEEEERQRGNFPDRFSGHQFPNYSSELNVNALLLGDSALYLCASSLSIVRGNQPQHFGDGTRLSIL.

This clonotype was observed at least ten times. The chain employs TRBV25-1 and TRBJ1-5; a weak D match, TRBD1 (5 bases). This CDR3 is 19 amino acids long. Looked up from germline, CDR1 is MGHDK and CDR2 is SYGVNS. V shed 1 base and J shed 1 base, with 20 bases lying between them. CDR3 residues: CASSESPPTPPGSNQPQHF. The CDR3 DNA sequence: TGTGCCAGCAGTGAATCACCCCCAACCCCCCCAGGGAGCAATCAGCCCCAGCATTTT.

This clonotype was seen many times. At one boundary the junction diverges from the germline segment, which might be a read error. The chain links TRBV14 to TRBJ2-3; tentatively, D is TRBD1 (6 bases). The germline gives CDR1 SGHDN, CDR2 FVKESK. The CDR3 runs 15 residues. This CDR3 reads CASSPGQYSTDTKYF. CDR3 DNA: TGTGCCAGCAGCCCAGGACAGTATAGCACAGATACGAAGTATTTT.

The table lists this clonotype with a count of one. The genes are TRBV7-9 and TRBJ2-2; D gene unclear. The CDR3 is 13 amino acids. The V end was cut by 3 bases, the J end by 7 bases, with 9 bases between. Germline-derived CDR1 and CDR2 are SEHNR and FQNEAQ (reference sequence). The CDR3 bases are TGTGCCAGCAGCTTCCGTTCCGACGGGGAGCTGTTTTTT. It codes for CASSFRSDGELFF.

This clonotype was recorded a few times. V gene TRBV20-1 combines with J gene TRBJ2-2; TRBD2 aligns across 8 bases. Trimming cost V 5 bases and J 2 bases; bases outside gene matches: 7. The length of the CDR3 is 15 residues. Per the germline V gene, CDR1 is DFQATT and CDR2 is SNEGSKA (reference sequence). The CDR3 DNA follows: TGCAGTGCTGCATCGCGGGGGGTCAACACCGGGGAGCTGTTTTTT. Translated: CSAASRGVNTGELFF.

This clonotype was picked up many times. V usage is TRBV7-9 and J usage is TRBJ2-5; 14 bases agree with TRBD2. V lost 4 bases, J lost 6 bases, and 4 bases stayed unmatched. The V gene's germline CDR1 is SEHNR and CDR2 FQNEAQ (reference sequence). The CDR3 covers 15 residues. The CDR3 sequence is CASSSGTSGGKTQYF. The CDR3 DNA reads TGTGCCAGCAGCTCCGGGACTAGCGGGGGAAAGACCCAGTACTTC. The whole variable domain, filled in from reference TRBV7-9 and TRBJ2-5, reads DTGVSQNPRHKITKRGQNVTFRCDPISEHNRLYWYRQTLGQGPEFLTYFQNEAQLEKSRLLSDRFSAERPKGSFSTLEIQRTEQGDSAMYLCASSSGTSGGKTQYFGPGTRLLVL.

The table lists this clonotype with many counts. This rearrangement joins TRBV7-9 to TRBJ2-7; D unresolved. The germline gives CDR1 SEHNR, CDR2 FQNEAQ (reference sequence). CDR3 length equals 13 residues. Trimming stripped 5 bases from V and 0 bases from J, with 8 bases between. The CDR3 DNA sequence: TGTGCCAGCAGCGAAGACGGCTCCTACGAGCAGTACGTC. This encodes CASSEDGSYEQYV.

In its sample, this clonotype was seen many times. This chain joins TRBV5-1 and TRBJ2-1; 9 bases match TRBD2. Germline assignment: CDR1 SGHRS and CDR2 YFSETQ. The CDR3 has 18 amino acids. V dropped 3 bases and J dropped 0; count of bases not matched to a gene: 10. The CDR3 bases are TGCGCCAGCAGCTCCGCCGCGGGGGGGCCGAGCTCCTACAATGAGCAGTTCTTC. Residues: CASSSAAGGPSSYNEQFF.

J is TRBJ2-1 and V is TRBV6-2 or TRBV6-3; D is ambiguous. Between the trimmed V and J ends, which lost 0 bases and 7 bases, there was a span of 16 bases. Germline assignment: CDR1 MNHEY and CDR2 SVGEGT. CDR3 length: 16 amino acids. CDR3 in amino acids: CASSYSELGNRNEQFF. In DNA, the CDR3 is TGTGCCAGCAGTTACTCGGAGTTGGGGAATAGGAATGAGCAGTTCTTC.

This clonotype was detected ten times or more. The chain carries TRBV7-2 and TRBJ2-7; 7 bases map to TRBD1. V lost 5 bases and J lost 6; bases outside the gene matches: 7. Germline values: CDR1 SGHTA, CDR2 FQGNSA. The CDR3 sequence is 13 residues long. The CDR3 loop reads CASSPLGGGEQYV. CDR3 DNA: TGTGCCAGCAGCCCGCTAGGGGGCGGCGAGCAGTACGTC.

This clonotype showed up many times. The J gene is TRBJ2-3, the V gene TRBV7-2; D not certain. V lost 2 bases and J lost 5, with 11 bases in between. The CDR3 extends over 14 amino acids. Germline V gene lookup returns CDR1 SGHTA and CDR2 FQGNSA. CDR3 loop: CASSLIGLGDTQYF. The CDR3 DNA reads as TGTGCCAGCAGCTTAATAGGGCTCGGAGATACGCAGTATTTT.

This chain uses TRBV7-9 with TRBJ2-7; possibly TRBD1 for D (5 bases). The germline V and J ends were trimmed by 1 base and 5 bases, with 12 bases remaining between them. There are 14 residues in the CDR3. Germline CDR1 reads SEHNR; CDR2 reads FQNEAQ (reference sequence). DNA for the CDR3: TGTGCCAGCAGCTTAGATCGGTCAGGGCACGAGCAGTACTTC. Protein sequence: CASSLDRSGHEQYF.

This clonotype was seen many times. The chain has TRBV9 and TRBJ1-2; D call uncertain. V was cut by 0 bases and J by 14 bases, with 23 bases left in between. This CDR3 comprises 15 residues. Germline V gene data show CDR1 as SGDLS and CDR2 as YYNGEE. CDR3 protein: CASSVAKAGPSAWTF. Written as DNA, the CDR3 is TGTGCCAGCAGCGTAGCTAAGGCAGGCCCCTCGGCGTGGACCTTC.

The table lists this clonotype with a few counts. V and J are TRBV5-6 and TRBJ2-1; D remains ambiguous. The CDR3 runs 14 residues. Trimming removed 0 bases at V and 2 bases at J, with 6 bases between. Germline assignment: CDR1 SGHDT and CDR2 YYEEEE. CDR3 sequence (DNA): TGTGCCAGCAGCTTGGGGGTCCCCTACAATGAGCAGTTCTTC. Its translation: CASSLGVPYNEQFF.

The J gene is TRBJ2-1, the V gene TRBV29-1, with D perhaps matching TRBD2 (6 bases). CDR3 length: 12 amino acids. Trimming stripped 7 bases from V and 3 bases from J, with 10 bases between. Germline V gives CDR1 SQVTM, CDR2 ANQGSEA. The CDR3, as DNA: TGCAGCGCCGTCGGGGGCTACAATGAGCAGTTCTTC. Protein sequence: CSAVGGYNEQFF.